The present T cell receptor beta chain was sequenced within a study of cytomegalovirus exposure and HLA in healthy donors (dated by TCRdb to about 2017). In terms of the full investigation: A later analysis indicated that the 100 to 150 validation repertoires were generated on the platform also employed for the 650 to 850 repertoires of the first cohort. The aim of the study was to test whether cataloging public T cell receptors could identify signatures of past pathogen exposure. A separate validation cohort of over 95 different subjects was used in addition to the roughly 670-subject first cohort. The study combined high-throughput TCR immunosequencing, statistical association of individual TCRs with disease status, and machine learning to predict cytomegalovirus infection status.

This clone was observed once. Its antigen remains unidentified. Base quality data are lacking; no much larger clone is found one base away. Summary of the overall study and its limitations: Cytomegalovirus status was reported to be diagnosed by the classifier with high specificity and sensitivity in both the original and validation cohorts. According to the authors, the approach could potentially be generalized to other disease states and immunological phenotypes. A few of the identified cytomegalovirus-associated TCR beta chains were confirmed in vitro to be specific for cytomegalovirus antigens. A total of roughly 160 TCR beta chains were listed by the study as associated with cytomegalovirus. Subsequent analysis determined that TCRs grouped into clusters in the first cohort also showed a tendency toward co-occurrence across the 120 or so validation repertoires, and 94% of cluster scores exceeded 0. All 120 or so repertoires were used to score co-occurrence in the validation cohort in a later analysis, because that analysis had no HLA typing for the cohort. Across donors, most TCR sequences were observed very rarely, whereas some public TCRs were present in many individuals.

V sheds 0 bases and J sheds 2 bases, leaving 11 bases between their ends. From the cysteine through the phenylalanine, the CDR3 covers 16 amino acids. Only CDR3 DNA is held: 48 bases, read in frame from base 1. Taken from the germline V gene (reference sequence), the CDR1 and CDR2 loops are LNHDA and SQIVND. The library was made by the immunoSEQ multiplex PCR assay. In the source study's methods: To diagnose cytomegalovirus status from the catalog of TCR beta chain sequences, a statistical classification framework was built. As stored in TCRdb, this immuneACCESS dataset retains in-frame rearrangements with V and J assigned. A fraction of the clones does not appear; measured against another copy, unresolved V genes explain less than half of the discrepancy, and the remainder lacks a known reason. V and J calls and clone size follow that table, whereas D and trimming were derived from the DNA. This sample gives more than 200,000 clones in total; less than 95% of them show up just once. In total, the top ten clones hold around 3.1% of the sample.

Donors formed part of the validation cohort, which comprised 120 or so subjects and was distinct from the first cohort of several hundred subjects. Sequences were obtained from PBMCs. The chain links TRBV19 with TRBJ1-5, with TRBD1 tentatively as D gene (5 bases match). This TCR came from a woman aged 25 to 39 in good health and CMV-seronegative. The DNA sequence is given as TGTGCCAGTAGTATAGATGTAGGGGTTGGCAATCAGCCCCAGCATTTT. This encodes CASSIDVGVGNQPQHF.